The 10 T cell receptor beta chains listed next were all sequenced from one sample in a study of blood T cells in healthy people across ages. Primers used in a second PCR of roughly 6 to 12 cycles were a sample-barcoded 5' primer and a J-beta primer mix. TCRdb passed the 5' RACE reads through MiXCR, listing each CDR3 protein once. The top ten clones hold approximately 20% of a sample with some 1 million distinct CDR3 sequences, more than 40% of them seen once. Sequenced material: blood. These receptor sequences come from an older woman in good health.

CDR3: CAIREDRDDSGANVLTF. The CDR3 region has the DNA TGTGCCATCAGGGAGGACAGGGACGACTCTGGGGCCAACGTCCTGACTTTC. The rearrangement links TRBV10-3 to TRBJ2-6; 8 bases map to TRBD1. The junction had 7 bases not matched to a gene; V was cut back by 6 bases and J by 0 bases. In germline, CDR1 is ENHRY, CDR2 SYGVKD. CDR3 size: 17 residues.

The CDR3 loop is CASSPLGRGRLAGTYEQYF. For the CDR3, the DNA is TGTGCCAGCAGCCCCTTGGGCAGGGGGCGACTAGCGGGGACCTACGAGCAGTACTTC. V is TRBV4-2 and J is TRBJ2-7; 11 bases map to TRBD2. CDR1 is LGHNA, CDR2 YNFKEQ, per germline. The CDR3 contains 19 residues. Germline trimming cut 4 bases from V and 2 bases from J; bases unmatched to any gene: 16.

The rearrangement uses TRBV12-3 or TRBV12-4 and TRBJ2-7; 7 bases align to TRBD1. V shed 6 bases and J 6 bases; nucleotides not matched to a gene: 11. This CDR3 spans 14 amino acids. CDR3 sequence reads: CASSRGGLLCEQYF. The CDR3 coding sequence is TGTGCCAGCAGCCGAGGGGGCCTTCTTTGCGAGCAGTACTTC.

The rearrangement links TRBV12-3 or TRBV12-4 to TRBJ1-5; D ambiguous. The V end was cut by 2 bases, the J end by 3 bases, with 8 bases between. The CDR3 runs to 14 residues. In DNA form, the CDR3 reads TGTGCCAGCAGTTTAAGCCAGCCCAATCAGCCCCAGCATTTT. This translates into CASSLSQPNQPQHF.

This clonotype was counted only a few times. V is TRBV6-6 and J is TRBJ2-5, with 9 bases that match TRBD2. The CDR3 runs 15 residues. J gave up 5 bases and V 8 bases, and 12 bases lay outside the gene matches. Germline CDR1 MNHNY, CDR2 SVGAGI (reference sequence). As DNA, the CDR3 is TGTGCCAGCTCATCTGGGGTAGCGGGAGCTGAGACCCAGTACTTC. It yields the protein CASSSGVAGAETQYF.

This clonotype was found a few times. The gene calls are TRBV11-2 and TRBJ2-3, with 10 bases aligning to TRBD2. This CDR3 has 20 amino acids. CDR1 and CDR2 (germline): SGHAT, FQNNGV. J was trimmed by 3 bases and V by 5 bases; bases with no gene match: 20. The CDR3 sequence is CASSQTDRRASGRRTDTQYF. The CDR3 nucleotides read TGTGCCAGCAGCCAGACGGACCGTCGGGCTAGCGGGAGAAGAACAGATACGCAGTATTTT.

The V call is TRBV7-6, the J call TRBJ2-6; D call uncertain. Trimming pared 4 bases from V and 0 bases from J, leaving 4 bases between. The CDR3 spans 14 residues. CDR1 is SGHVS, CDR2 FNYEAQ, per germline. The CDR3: CASSSYSGANVLTF. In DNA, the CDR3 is TGTGCCAGCAGCTCCTACTCTGGGGCCAACGTCCTGACTTTC.

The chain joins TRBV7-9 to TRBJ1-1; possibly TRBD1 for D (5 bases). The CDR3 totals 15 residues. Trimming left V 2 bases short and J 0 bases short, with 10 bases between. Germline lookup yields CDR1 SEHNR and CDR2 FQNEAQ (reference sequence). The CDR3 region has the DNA TGTGCCAGCAGCTTATACAGGCCCATGAACACTGAAGCTTTCTTT. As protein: CASSLYRPMNTEAFF.

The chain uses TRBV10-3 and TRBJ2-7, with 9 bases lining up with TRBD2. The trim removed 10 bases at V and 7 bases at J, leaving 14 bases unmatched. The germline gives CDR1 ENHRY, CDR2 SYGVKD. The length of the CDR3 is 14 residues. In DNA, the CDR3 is TGTGCCACTCTAGCGGGATTAACCTACAATGAGCAGTACTTC. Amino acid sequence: CATLAGLTYNEQYF.

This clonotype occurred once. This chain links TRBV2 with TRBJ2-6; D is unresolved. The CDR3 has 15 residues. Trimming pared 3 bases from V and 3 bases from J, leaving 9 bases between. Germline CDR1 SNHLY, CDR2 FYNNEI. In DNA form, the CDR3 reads TGTGCCAGCAGTGATGAGCTTGTTGGGGCCAACGTCCTGACTTTC. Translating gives CASSDELVGANVLTF.